The source of this T cell receptor (beta chain) is a study of shared clonotypes between healthy human individuals (TCRdb year 2020). Concerning the study at large: The cohort comprised two women and three men aged 18 to 49 years. Leukapheresis yielded between about 0.85 and 10 billion PBMCs per donor. Libraries were prepared and TCR repertoires were sequenced by different laboratories using diverse techniques, in order to increase sequencing depth and limit assay-specific biases. Blood TCR repertoires of about five healthy adults were deeply sequenced to estimate repertoire size and the extent of clonotype sharing between individuals. Per donor, three plates each were used for CD4 naive and CD4 memory, two for CD8 naive, and one for CD8 memory. The investigation overall reported the following: Compared with non-shared clonotypes, the clonotypes found in all four sorted-subset donors had higher generation probabilities. Naive subsets generally had larger estimated clonotype richness than memory subsets did. When a handful of donors were compared, the shared fraction of clonotypes was around 5% for naive CD4, approximately 3.5% for naive CD8, 2% to 2.5% for memory CD4, and around 0.37% for memory CD8. Pairwise subsampling led to the expectation that sequencing depth would affect the degree of clonotype sharing among donors. Because the study included only a small number of donors, the genetic and exposure-history diversity represented was limited. Sampling was restricted to blood, and TCR repertoires in tissues likely differ from the TCR repertoires found in blood. Rarefaction of sorted-subset datasets indicated incomplete sequencing despite the large sequencing depth.

The germline ends are 18 bases apart after V is trimmed by 4 bases and J by 0 bases. Taken from the germline V gene, the CDR1 and CDR2 loops are SGDLS and YYNGEE. The CDR3 sequence holds 17 residues, the cysteine and phenylalanine included. Kept here is only the CDR3 DNA, which spans 51 bases and is read in frame from base 1. On this clone itself: No antigen is known for it. Per-base quality was not reported, and no clone a single base away is much larger than it.

Healthy HIV-negative adults with no recently reported acute infections or vaccinations were included as donors. Every donor was a Caucasian adult residing in Nashville, Tennessee, USA. CD4+ T cells were enriched by magnetic negative selection; naive cells were then positively selected on CD45RA, and the negative fraction formed the memory subset. Blood was obtained by leukapheresis, after which PBMCs were separated by Ficoll-Histopaque density gradient centrifugation and cryopreserved in liquid nitrogen vapor phase. Analytical flow cytometry was used to check the purity and quantity of every magnetically sorted T cell population. Genomic DNA was isolated from every sorted fraction and measured by UV absorbance on a Nanodrop 2000c. TCR CDR3 regions were amplified from genomic DNA by multiplex PCR using the deep immunoSEQ assay. Extracted genomic DNA from each cell subset was spread evenly across all wells of several immunoSEQ 96-well plates, with each plate serving as a replicate. For sorted subsets, roughly 190 ng of genomic DNA, equivalent to around 31,000 T cell genomes, went into each replicate PCR. Purified libraries were quantified with a Qubit 3.0 fluorometer, sized on a Bioanalyzer 2100, and re-quantified with the KAPA Library Quantification kit. Each immunoSEQ 96-well plate was sequenced on its own single-read 150-cycle Illumina NextSeq 550 flow cell. For the original study's pipeline: The immunoSEQ output contained only junctional sequences without quality scores, so filtering could not match that applied to full-length reads. To assign V/J genes and CDR3, sequences were annotated against IMGT germline references using PyIR, a Python wrapper for IgBLAST v1.9. Reads were removed for weak V/J assignments (E-value above 1e-6), missing CDR3, stop codons, out-of-frame junctions, or ambiguous translated residues. V3J clonotypes were defined by identical inferred V gene, J gene, and CDR3 amino acid sequence. The percentage overlap between two repertoires was calculated by dividing the number of shared unique clonotypes by the size of the smaller repertoire. Richness of each repertoire was evaluated using RTK rarefaction, the Chao1 estimator, and Recon v2.1 estimates of unobserved clonotypes. OLGA was used to compute generation probabilities for all TCRbeta clonotypes that the gDNA method yielded from four donors. Held by TCRdb, this immuneACCESS table contains in-frame sequences only and omits some clones. Under half of the omission traces to an unresolved V gene where checked; the cause of the rest is unknown. That table gives V, J and clone size, and the DNA gave D and trimming. The sample table records approximately 620,000 clones; almost 97% of these occur just once. Approximately 0.057% of the sample goes to the ten largest clones.

The chain employs TRBV9 and TRBJ2-3; TRBD1 might be the D gene, on 5 matching bases. This sequence was found in a woman in her twenties or thirties in good health. The specimen was naive CD4+ T cells sorted from blood. Explained via the paper, the cell subset or site label denotes: CD45RA+ positively selected. The bases read TGTGCCAGCAGCTCTCGTAGTAGTGGGGCTAGCACAGATACGCAGTATTTT. Translated, it reads CASSSRSSGASTDTQYF.